These T cell receptor gamma chains were read from a single sample in a study of in vitro expanded adult blood gammadelta T cells. Their recognized antigens are unknown. TCRdb re-processed the 5' RACE reads via CATT. The sample includes under 150 gamma-chain clones, approximately 7.5% seen only once; the top ten take approximately 70%. The source was gamma-delta T cells from peripheral blood expanded in culture, collected from an in vitro culture stimulated with HMBPP. The receptors stem from an adult in good health. The CDR3 runs from the conserved cysteine through the conserved F or W. The size of a clone is reported for some rows only, either as once, few or many, or as a class for expanded clones.

v_call	clone_size	j_call	cdr3_length	cdr3_nt	cdr3_aa
TRGV9	few	TRGJP	17	TGTGCCTTGTGGGAGGGAAAGCAAGAGTTGGGCAAAAAAATCAAGGTATTT	CALWEGKQELGKKIKVF
TRGV9	large	TRGJP	15	TGTGCCTTGTGGGAGCGGTTGTTGGGCAAAAAAATCAAGGTATTT	CALWERLLGKKIKVF
TRGV9	large	TRGJP	16	TGTGCCTTGTGGGAGGTCAAAGAGTTGGGCAAAAAAATCAAGGTATTT	CALWEVKELGKKIKVF
TRGV2	-	TRGJ1/TRGJ2	12	TGTGCCACCTGGGACGATTATTATAAGAAACTCTTT	CATWDDYYKKLF
TRGV9	few	TRGJP	18	TGTGCCTTGTGGGAGCCGCGGCCGAAAGAGTTGGGCAAAAAAATCAAGGTATTT	CALWEPRPKELGKKIKVF
TRGV9	large	TRGJP	16	TGTGCCTTGTGGGAGGTAGGCGAGTTGGGCAAAAAAATCAAGGTATTT	CALWEVGELGKKIKVF
TRGV4	hyperexpanded	TRGJ1/TRGJ2	12	TGTGCCACCTGGGATGAAAATTATAAGAAACTCTTT	CATWDENYKKLF
TRGV9	large	TRGJ1/TRGJ2	11	TGTGCCTTGTGGGAAAAAAATAAGAAACTCTTT	CALWEKNKKLF
TRGV8	-	TRGJP1	13	TGTGCCACCGCGTACTATGTTTGGAGGTTCAAGATATTT	CATAYYVWRFKIF
TRGV9	large	TRGJP	16	TGTGCCTTGTGGGAGGTCCACGAGTTGGGCAAAAAAATCAAGGTATTT	CALWEVHELGKKIKVF
TRGV10	few	TRGJP1	13	TGTGCTGCGCCTTGGGCGGCTGGTTGGTTCAAGATATTT	CAAPWAAGWFKIF
TRGV9	hyperexpanded	TRGJ1/TRGJ2	13	TGTGCCTTGTGGGAGGTGAATTATTATAAGAAACTCTTT	CALWEVNYYKKLF
TRGV9	large	TRGJP	16	TGTGCCTTGTGGGAGGCGGAAGAGTTGGGCAAAAAAATCAAGGTATTT	CALWEAEELGKKIKVF
TRGV9	hyperexpanded	TRGJP	16	TGTGCCTTGTGGGAGACGCAAGAGTTGGGCAAAAAAATCAAGGTATTT	CALWETQELGKKIKVF
TRGV9	hyperexpanded	TRGJP	16	TGTGCCTTGTGGGAGGTGAAAGAGTTGGGCAAAAAAATCAAGGTATTT	CALWEVKELGKKIKVF
TRGV9	few	TRGJP	15	TGTGCCTTGTGGGGTCAAGAGTTGGGCAAAAAAATCAAGGTATTT	CALWGQELGKKIKVF
TRGV9	large	TRGJP	16	TGTGCCTTGTGGGAGGGTCGAGAGTTGGGCAAAAAAATCAAGGTATTT	CALWEGRELGKKIKVF
TRGV9	hyperexpanded	TRGJP	16	TGTGCCTTGTGGGAGGTGCGAGAGTTGGGCAAAAAAATCAAGGTATTT	CALWEVRELGKKIKVF
TRGV9	large	TRGJP	16	TGTGCCTTGTGGGAGGTGATCGAGTTGGGCAAAAAAATCAAGGTATTT	CALWEVIELGKKIKVF
TRGV9	hyperexpanded	TRGJP	16	TGTGCCTTGTGGGAGGACCAAGAGTTGGGCAAAAAAATCAAGGTATTT	CALWEDQELGKKIKVF
TRGV9	large	TRGJP	16	TGTGCCTTGTGGGAGCCTCAAGAGTTGGGCAAAAAAATCAAGGTATTT	CALWEPQELGKKIKVF
TRGV2	medium-sized	TRGJP	15	TGTGCCACCTGGGACGAGGCGTTGGGCAAAAAAATCAAGGTATTT	CATWDEALGKKIKVF
TRGV9	large	TRGJP	17	TGTGCCTTGTGGGAGGTGGAGAATGAGTTGGGCAAAAAAATCAAGGTATTT	CALWEVENELGKKIKVF
TRGV9	large	TRGJP	16	TGTGCCTTGTGGGTACGTTTGGAGTTGGGCAAAAAAATCAAGGTATTT	CALWVRLELGKKIKVF
TRGV9	medium-sized	TRGJP	15	TGTGCCTTGTGGGAGACGAGGTTGGGCAAAAAAATCAAGGTATTT	CALWETRLGKKIKVF
TRGV9	large	TRGJP	16	TGTGCCTTGTGGGAGGCGCGGGAGTTGGGCAAAAAAATCAAGGTATTT	CALWEARELGKKIKVF
TRGV9	-	TRGJP	18	TGTGCCTTGTGGGAGGGGACATTGGAAGAGTTGGGCAAAAAAATCAAGGTATTT	CALWEGTLEELGKKIKVF
TRGV9	medium-sized	TRGJP	17	TGTGCCTTGTGGGAGAGCACGCAAGAGTTGGGCAAAAAAATCAAGGTATTT	CALWESTQELGKKIKVF
TRGV9	large	TRGJP	17	TGTGCCTTGTGGGAGGGCAATCAAGAGTTGGGCAAAAAAATCAAGGTATTT	CALWEGNQELGKKIKVF
TRGV9	hyperexpanded	TRGJ1/TRGJ2	19	TGTGCCTTGTGGGAAAGTTCCCCCCACACGTCAATGAATTATTATAAGAAACTCTTT	CALWESSPHTSMNYYKKLF
TRGV9	large	TRGJ1/TRGJ2	13	TGTGCCTTGTGGGAGGTCCGTATTAAAAAGAAACTCTTT	CALWEVRIKKKLF